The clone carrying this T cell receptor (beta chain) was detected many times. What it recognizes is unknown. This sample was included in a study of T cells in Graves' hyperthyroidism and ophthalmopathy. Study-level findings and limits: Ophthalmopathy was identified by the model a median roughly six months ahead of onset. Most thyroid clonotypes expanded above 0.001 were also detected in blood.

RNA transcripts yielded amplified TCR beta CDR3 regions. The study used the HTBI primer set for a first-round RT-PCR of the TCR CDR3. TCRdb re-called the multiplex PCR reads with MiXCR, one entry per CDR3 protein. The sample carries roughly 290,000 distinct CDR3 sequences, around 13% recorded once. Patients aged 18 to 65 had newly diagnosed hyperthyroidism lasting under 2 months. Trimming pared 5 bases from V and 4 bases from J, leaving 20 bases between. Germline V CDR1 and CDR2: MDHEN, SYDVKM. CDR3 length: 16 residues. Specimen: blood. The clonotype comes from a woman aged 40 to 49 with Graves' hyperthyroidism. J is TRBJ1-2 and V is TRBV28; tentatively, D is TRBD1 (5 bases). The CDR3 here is CASSTLTEVRVYGYTF. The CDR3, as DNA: TGTGCCAGCAGTACCTTGACAGAAGTTAGAGTCTATGGCTACACCTTC.